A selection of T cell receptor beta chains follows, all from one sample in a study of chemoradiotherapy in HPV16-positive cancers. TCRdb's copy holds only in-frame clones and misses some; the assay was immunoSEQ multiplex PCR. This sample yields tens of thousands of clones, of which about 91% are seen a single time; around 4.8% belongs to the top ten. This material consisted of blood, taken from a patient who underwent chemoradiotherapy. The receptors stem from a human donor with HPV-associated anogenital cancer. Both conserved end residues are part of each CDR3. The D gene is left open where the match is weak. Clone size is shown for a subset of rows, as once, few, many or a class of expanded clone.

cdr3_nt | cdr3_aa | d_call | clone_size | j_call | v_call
TGTGCCACCCAGGACAGGGGGAGCAATCAGCCCCAGCATTTT | CATQDRGSNQPQHF | TRBD1 | NA | TRBJ1-5 | TRBV10-3
TGTGCCAGCAGTTACGGGACAGGGGAAGGGAACATTCAGTACTTC | CASSYGTGEGNIQYF | TRBD1 | NA | TRBJ2-4 | TRBV6-6
TGTGCCAGCAGCCGGGACAGGGAGAATGGCTACACCTTC | CASSRDRENGYTF | TRBD1 | NA | TRBJ1-2 | TRBV7-6
TGTGCCAGCAGCTCTACAGGGACCTATGGCTACACCTTC | CASSSTGTYGYTF | NA | NA | TRBJ1-2 | TRBV28
TGTGCCAGCAGCTGGGGGTGGAACACTGAAGCTTTCTTT | CASSWGWNTEAFF | NA | NA | TRBJ1-1 | TRBV7-2
TGTGCCAGCAGTGATACTAGGGTTGAGCAGTACTTC | CASSDTRVEQYF | NA | NA | TRBJ2-5 | TRBV2
TGTGCCAGCAGCATCCCCGGGACAGGGTGGTACGAGCAGTACTTC | CASSIPGTGWYEQYF | TRBD1 | NA | TRBJ2-7 | TRBV5-4
TGTGCCAGCAGTTACGGTGGCAATGAGCAGTTCTTC | CASSYGGNEQFF | NA | NA | TRBJ2-1 | TRBV6-9
TGTGCCAGCAGTTTGGACAGGGCCACAGATACGCAGTATTTT | CASSLDRATDTQYF | TRBD1 | NA | TRBJ2-3 | TRBV28
TGTGCCAGCAGTTTAGTAGGCGCCATCACTAATGAAAAACTGTTTTTT | CASSLVGAITNEKLFF | NA | NA | TRBJ1-4 | TRBV6-5
TGTGCCAGCAGTGTGGTCGGGGGAGGCCAAGAGACCCAGTACTTC | CASSVVGGGQETQYF | NA | NA | TRBJ2-5 | TRBV6-1
NA | CASGFGPGGERYNEQFF | NA | NA | TRBJ2-1 | TRBV12-5
TGTGCCAGCAGCATAGGGACAGGGCGAGTTCAGCCCCAGCATTTT | CASSIGTGRVQPQHF | TRBD1 | NA | TRBJ1-5 | TRBV28
TGCGCCAGCTTAAGGGATGACTATGGCTACACCTTC | CASLRDDYGYTF | NA | NA | TRBJ1-2 | TRBV10-2
TGTGCCAGCAGTGACCCAGGAGGATTATACAATGAGCAGTTCTTC | CASSDPGGLYNEQFF | NA | NA | TRBJ2-1 | TRBV6-1
TGTGCCTGGAGGACTAGCGGCTACGAGCAGTACTTC | CAWRTSGYEQYF | TRBD2 | few | TRBJ2-7 | TRBV30
TGTGCCAGCAGTTTATCGAGGGGGGAATCCTACGAGCAGTACTTC | CASSLSRGESYEQYF | NA | NA | TRBJ2-7 | TRBV27
TGTGCCAGCAGTTCTATAGCGGGGGGGTTCCTCGGGTTGACAGATACGCAGTATTTT | CASSSIAGGFLGLTDTQYF | TRBD2 | NA | TRBJ2-3 | TRBV27
TGTGCCAGCACTAGGACAGGGGGCTGGGAGACCCAGTACTTC | CASTRTGGWETQYF | TRBD1 | NA | TRBJ2-5 | TRBV6-1
TGTGCCAGTAGTATCACAGGGGACGGCAAAAACATTCAGTACTTC | CASSITGDGKNIQYF | TRBD1 | NA | TRBJ2-4 | TRBV19
TGTGCCAGCAATCAGGCAGCAGGGGTCGCAGATACGCAGTATTTT | CASNQAAGVADTQYF | NA | NA | TRBJ2-3 | TRBV6-5
TGTGCCAGCAGCGCCAGGGAGAACACTGAAGCTTTCTTT | CASSARENTEAFF | NA | few | TRBJ1-1 | TRBV6-1
TGTGCCAGCAGACCCACAGGAGGTCTCAATCAGCCCCAGCATTTT | CASRPTGGLNQPQHF | NA | NA | TRBJ1-5 | TRBV7-2
TGTGCCAGCAGTCGCGGCGGCAATCAGCCCCAGCATTTT | CASSRGGNQPQHF | NA | NA | TRBJ1-5 | TRBV6-5
TGCGCCAGCAGCCATGATGGGGGGCGATTGAACACTGAAGCTTTCTTT | CASSHDGGRLNTEAFF | NA | NA | TRBJ1-1 | TRBV5-1
TGCAGCGCCAAGACAGGGGGGAACACTGAAGCTTTCTTT | CSAKTGGNTEAFF | TRBD1 | NA | TRBJ1-1 | TRBV29-1
TGTGCCAGCTCACCACCGAGCAGAATTCTAGCCAAAAACATTCAGTACTTC | CASSPPSRILAKNIQYF | NA | NA | TRBJ2-4 | TRBV18
TGTGCCGGTAGGGGAGGGGGCACAGATACGCAGTATTTT | CAGRGGGTDTQYF | TRBD2 | once | TRBJ2-3 | TRBV10-3
TGTGCCAGTAGTTTGTTAGCGGGGGGGGATGGTGAGCAGTTCTTC | CASSLLAGGDGEQFF | TRBD2 | NA | TRBJ2-1 | TRBV19
TGTGCCAGCAGCATGGGGACTCTCAATCCAGGGGAAGCTTTCTTT | CASSMGTLNPGEAFF | NA | NA | TRBJ1-1 | TRBV13
TGTGCAAGTCGCTGTCACGTGTTCCGGGACAGCTCCTACGAGCAGTACTTC | CASRCHVFRDSSYEQYF | NA | NA | TRBJ2-7 | TRBV12-2
TGTGCCAGCAGCTTAGACTCCGGACTCTACGAGCAGTACTTC | CASSLDSGLYEQYF | NA | NA | TRBJ2-7 | TRBV11-2
TGTGCCAGCAGCTTTATCCGGTCGACTAGCGGGAGAGGAGAGACCCAGTACTTC | CASSFIRSTSGRGETQYF | TRBD2 | NA | TRBJ2-5 | TRBV7-6
TGTGCCTGGAGCTCGACCGCGAACACTGAAGCTTTCTTT | CAWSSTANTEAFF | NA | NA | TRBJ1-1 | TRBV30
TGTGCCAGCAGTCCCAACCAAAAAGGAGAGACCCAGTACTTC | CASSPNQKGETQYF | NA | few | TRBJ2-5 | TRBV28
TGTGCCAGTAGCGACAGTAGCAATCAGCCCCAGCATTTT | CASSDSSNQPQHF | NA | NA | TRBJ1-5 | TRBV19
TGTGCCAGCAGTTCGGGCAGGGTAGATGGCTACACCTTC | CASSSGRVDGYTF | NA | NA | TRBJ1-2 | TRBV6-5
TGTGCCAGCAGCCCTACCACGAACACTGAAGCTTTCTTT | CASSPTTNTEAFF | NA | NA | TRBJ1-1 | TRBV11-2
TGTGCCAGTAGTATGACTAGCGGGAGGGATTCCTACAATGAGCAGTTCTTC | CASSMTSGRDSYNEQFF | TRBD2 | NA | TRBJ2-1 | TRBV19
TGTGCCAGCAGCCCGCTCGGGGATGGCTACACCTTC | CASSPLGDGYTF | NA | few | TRBJ1-2 | TRBV4-2
TGTGCCAGTAGGGCTGGGGGCTATGCTAACTATGGCTACACCTTC | CASRAGGYANYGYTF | NA | NA | TRBJ1-2 | TRBV19
TGTGCCAGCAGGGCCGGGACAGGGGGCGCTTATGGCTACACCTTC | CASRAGTGGAYGYTF | TRBD1 | NA | TRBJ1-2 | TRBV6-6
TGTGCCACCCCTGACCCCAGTGGACTTTTCTATGGCTACACCTTC | CATPDPSGLFYGYTF | NA | NA | TRBJ1-2 | TRBV7-2
TGCGCCAGCAGCTCTTCGGGGAACACCGGGGAGCTGTTTTTT | CASSSSGNTGELFF | NA | NA | TRBJ2-2 | TRBV5-1
TGTGCCAGCAGCACGTATGCCCGGGATGGCTACACCTTC | CASSTYARDGYTF | NA | once | TRBJ1-2 | TRBV9
TGTGCCAGCAGCAAAGTGGCGCAGGGTGAGCAGTACTTC | CASSKVAQGEQYF | NA | once | TRBJ2-7 | TRBV7-9